The 20 T cell receptor beta chains below were found in one sample sequenced in a study of T-cell reconstitution after alpha-beta-depleted transplantation in children. Unique molecular identifiers were used to barcode this TCRbeta library. TCRdb used MiXCR to reprocess the PCR reads, holding one entry per CDR3 protein. In the table there are some 490,000 distinct CDR3 sequences, roughly an eighth of which are singletons. The sample consisted of PBMCs from the stem cell graft donor, taken from the stem cell graft. The receptors derive from a human donor who donated a stem cell graft to a child with combined immunodeficiency.

The chain couples TRBV7-2 to TRBJ2-7; no clear D gene. CDR3 length: 14 residues. The V gene's germline CDR1 is SGHTA and CDR2 FQGNSA. V lost 5 bases to trimming and J lost 9 bases, with 20 bases between them. This chain's CDR3 is CASSLRAMTWWQYF. CDR3 nucleotides: TGTGCCAGCAGCCTAAGGGCCATGACATGGTGGCAGTACTTC.

At least ten counts were recorded for this clonotype. This sequence joins TRBV7-2 and TRBJ2-3, with 7 bases aligning to TRBD2. From germline, CDR1 is SGHTA and CDR2 FQGNSA. Unmatched junction bases numbered 7, after V lost 2 bases and J lost 2 bases. The CDR3 is 16 amino acids. The CDR3 coding sequence is TGTGCCAGCAGCTTATCGGGGGGTCCGCTCACAGATACGCAGTATTTT. This codes for CASSLSGGPLTDTQYF.

The chain is built from TRBV6-1 and TRBJ2-7, with 7 bases that match TRBD1. Germline CDR1 reads MNHNS; CDR2 reads SASEGT. The ends lost 5 bases at V and 4 bases at J; junction bases unmatched: 8. The CDR3 spans 14 residues. The CDR3 nucleotides read TGTGCCAGCAGTAAGTCCGGGACAGTTTACGAGCAGTACTTC. Translation gives CASSKSGTVYEQYF.

This clonotype was recorded at least ten times. The rearrangement joins TRBV12-3 or TRBV12-4 to TRBJ2-7; D possibly corresponds to TRBD2 (6 bases). This CDR3 region has 10 residues. Trimming pared 8 bases from V and 4 bases from J, leaving 6 bases between. CDR3 protein: CASGGYEQYF. CDR3 bases: TGTGCCAGCGGGGGGTACGAGCAGTACTTC.

This clonotype was seen at least ten times. The chain is built from TRBV5-1 and TRBJ2-5; the D is unclear. The CDR3 is 12 residues long. Germline CDR1 is SGHRS and CDR2 is YFSETQ. The V end was cut by 2 bases, the J end by 1 base, with 3 bases between. The CDR3 DNA follows: TGCGCCAGCAGCTTTTCCCAAGAGACCCAGTACTTC. This gives the protein CASSFSQETQYF. Complete variable domain (other parts from reference TRBV5-1 and TRBJ2-5): KAGVTQTPRYLIKTRGQQVTLSCSPISGHRSVSWYQQTPGQGLQFLFEYFSETQRNKGNFPGRFSGRQFSNSRSEMNVSTLELGDSALYLCASSFSQETQYFGPGTRLLVL.

This clonotype was observed a handful of times. DNA of the CDR3: TGTGCCAGCAGCTTAGCGCTGGGACAAGAGACCCAGTACTTC. Its translation is CASSLALGQETQYF. J is TRBJ2-5 and V is TRBV7-6, with D unclear. The germline V gene has CDR1 SGHVS and CDR2 FNYEAQ. The CDR3 sequence is 14 residues long. V was cut by 0 bases and J by 2 bases, with 7 bases left in between.

There are many counts of this clonotype. The chain carries TRBV2 and TRBJ2-5, with TRBD2 identical over 14 bases. V lost 6 bases, J lost 7 bases, and 10 bases stayed unmatched. CDR1 SNHLY and CDR2 FYNNEI come from the germline V gene. CDR3 length: 16 amino acids. The CDR3 is CASRAGTSGRSWTQYF. The CDR3 nucleotides read TGTGCCAGCAGAGCCGGGACTAGCGGGAGATCATGGACCCAGTACTTC.

This clonotype has only a few counts. This rearrangement joins TRBV30 to TRBJ1-5; D unclear. Germline lookup yields CDR1 GTSNPN and CDR2 SVGIG (reference sequence). The CDR3 totals 13 residues. V lost 2 bases, J lost 1 base, and 6 bases lay in between. In nucleotides, the CDR3 is TGTGCCTGGAGTACCCAGAGCAATCAGCCCCAGCATTTT. Translating it yields CAWSTQSNQPQHF.

The rearrangement uses TRBV7-8 and TRBJ1-4; no clear D. The CDR3 totals 14 residues. Looked up from germline, CDR1 is SGHVS and CDR2 is FQNEAQ. Trimming took off 8 bases at V and 4 bases at J, with 14 bases between the two ends. As DNA, the CDR3 is TGTGCCAGCGTCCCCCCCGGGAATAATGAAAAACTGTTTTTT. Its protein product is CASVPPGNNEKLFF. Full variable domain (outside the CDR3, taken from reference TRBV7-8 and TRBJ1-4): GAGVSQSPRYKVAKRGQDVALRCDPISGHVSLFWYQQALGQGPEFLTYFQNEAQLDKSGLPSDRFFAERPEGSVSTLKIQRTQQEDSAVYLCASVPPGNNEKLFFGSGTQLSVL.

This clonotype was detected ten times or more. The chain carries TRBV9 and TRBJ2-2, with D possibly matching TRBD1 (6 bases). Per the germline V gene, CDR1 is SGDLS and CDR2 is YYNGEE. The CDR3 length is 15 residues. Trimming removed 8 bases from V and 2 bases from J, with 16 bases in between. CDR3 DNA: TGTGCCAGTTCCCAAGGGGACATCAACACCGGGGAGCTGTTTTTT. Protein: CASSQGDINTGELFF.

In the case of this clonotype: A much more abundant neighbour one base away suggests this may be a read error. V is TRBV4-2 and J is TRBJ2-7; no clear D. Germline CDR1 LGHNA, CDR2 YNFKEQ. This CDR3 has 14 amino acids. CDR3 sequence reads: CASSPADGSYEQHF. CDR3 sequence (DNA): TGTGCCAGCAGCCCCGCCGACGGGTCCTACGAGCAGCACTTC.

The DNA for the CDR3 is TGCGCCAGCAGCTTGTACAGTGCCTTAACGGCGGGGGAGCAGTACTTC. It is translated as CASSLYSALTAGEQYF. The chain uses TRBV5-1 and TRBJ2-7, with D maybe TRBD2 (6 bases). CDR3 length: 16 residues. The germline V and J ends were trimmed by 1 base and 7 bases, with 21 bases remaining between them. Germline loops: CDR1 SGHRS, CDR2 YFSETQ.

The chain has TRBV6-1 and TRBJ1-2, with 7 bases matching TRBD1. The CDR3 length is 18 residues. Per the germline V gene, CDR1 is MNHNS and CDR2 is SASEGT. V gave up 7 bases and J gave up 0 bases; unmatched junction bases: 17. The DNA of the CDR3 is TGTGCCAGCATTCAAACTATACAGGGGCTCACCCCTAACTATGGCTACACCTTC. This codes for CASIQTIQGLTPNYGYTF.

The table lists this clonotype with many counts. The V call is TRBV6-1, the J call TRBJ1-1, with 7 bases matching TRBD1. V lost 5 bases and J lost 0; bases outside the gene matches: 3. Germline V gene sequence: CDR1 MNHNS, CDR2 SASEGT. CDR3 size: 14 residues. The CDR3 loop is CASSRDSLNTEAFF. The CDR3 DNA follows: TGTGCCAGCAGTAGGGACAGCTTGAACACTGAAGCTTTCTTT.

J is TRBJ2-7 and V is TRBV5-1; no clear D gene. Germline lookup yields CDR1 SGHRS and CDR2 YFSETQ. This CDR3 has 14 residues. V lost 4 bases to trimming and J lost 2 bases, with 13 bases between them. In DNA form, the CDR3 reads TGCGCCAGCAGCGCCGGCCCCGAGACCTACGAGCAGTACTTC. It specifies CASSAGPETYEQYF.

A note on this clonotype: A much larger clone differs from this one at a single base, so this may be a read error. The chain is built from TRBV29-1 and TRBJ2-3, with 7 positions matching TRBD1. Germline CDR1 is SQVTM and CDR2 is ANQGSEA. The CDR3 is made up of 14 amino acids. V shed 6 bases, J shed 7 bases, and the junction held 13 bases outside the gene matches. CDR3 sequence (DNA): TGCAGCGTAGAACAGGGGTCGAACTACCATACGCAGTATTTT. Protein sequence: CSVEQGSNYHTQYF.

This clonotype was counted ten times or more. V and J are TRBV5-1 and TRBJ1-4; possible D gene TRBD1, 6 bases. Germline CDR1 and CDR2: SGHRS and YFSETQ. The CDR3 loop spans 16 amino acids. V was pared by 4 bases and J by 2 bases, with 15 bases between. CDR3 nucleotide sequence: TGCGCCAGCAGCGGGGGGGCCCAGGCCACTAATGAAAAACTGTTTTTT. This gives the protein CASSGGAQATNEKLFF.

The sample holds a few counts of this clonotype. The rearrangement links TRBV5-1 to TRBJ2-5, with D uncertain. V was pared by 1 base and J by 6 bases, with 7 bases between. The V gene's germline CDR1 is SGHRS and CDR2 YFSETQ. This CDR3 comprises 12 residues. CDR3 nucleotides: TGCGCCAGCAGCTTGTTGGGAAAGACCCAGTACTTC. This gives the protein CASSLLGKTQYF.

This clonotype was picked up one time. CDR3 nucleotides: TGTGCCAGCAGCTTAGCTTGGGCAGGGACAGATACGCAGTATTTT. Amino acids: CASSLAWAGTDTQYF. V gene TRBV7-9 combines with J gene TRBJ2-3, with a possible D match to TRBD1 (5 bases). V gave up 0 bases and J gave up 3 bases, with 10 bases separating them. Germline lookup yields CDR1 SEHNR and CDR2 FQNEAQ (reference sequence). The CDR3 has 15 amino acids.

J is TRBJ2-2 and V is TRBV7-3; D possibly matches TRBD1 or TRBD2 (5 bases each). CDR3 size: 15 residues. Germline CDR1 SGHTA, CDR2 FQGTGA. The germline V and J ends were trimmed by 5 bases and 5 bases, with 15 bases remaining between them. The CDR3 DNA follows: TGTGCCAGCAGCGTCACCGGGACCTCGACCGGGGAGCTGTTTTTT. This codes for CASSVTGTSTGELFF.